Listed below are T cell receptor beta chains from one sample, sequenced in a study of CD8+ T cells in alopecia areata. The assay was immunoSEQ multiplex PCR, and TCRdb's table has in-frame clones only and misses some. Of 150,000 to 200,000 clones listed, approximately 49% are singletons. Here the sequenced sample was CD8+ T cells sorted from blood, taken at week 52, from a patient treated with tofacitinib. The receptors were gathered from a human donor with alopecia areata. Each CDR3 is given with its conserved first and last residue.

v_call cdr3_aa
TRBV7-9 CASSPSVVGTDTQYF
TRBV29-1 CSVLGGPGTEAFF
TRBV10-3 CAISEISTEAFF
TRBV9 CASSVSSGTEYGYTF
TRBV29-1 CSAFDRGSNTEAFF
TRBV4-3 CASSHETSPGELFF
TRBV10-3 CAISDGRRANTEAFF
TRBV5-4 CASSKDSYGYTF
TRBV4-3 CASSQDLKIRGWTEAFF
TRBV5-4 CASSSRIEGETQYF
TRBV14 CASSQDQARNSPLHF
TRBV7-9 CASSWGQGVDEQFF
TRBV2 CASSDLDYNEQFF
TRBV6-6 CATYSAEETQYF
TRBV30 CAWSVGPDTQYF
TRBV15 CATSRGDATNEKLFF
TRBV13 CASLSFPQGNTEAFF
TRBV27 CASSLIGTGNNEQFF
TRBV11-2 CASSLYSQETQYF
TRBV5-1 CASSTGQHTDTQYF
TRBV5-1 CASSSGQERRAGELFF
TRBV13 CASSWTGTDTQYF
TRBV5-1 CASSLAAEQFF
TRBV5-4 CASSLGAGGTEAFF
TRBV2 CASRTGARVETQYF
TRBV4-2 CASSPLGRDSISEAFF
TRBV7-9 CASSSSGTGPEAFF
TRBV13 CASSLVPADEQFF
TRBV5-1 CASSPGQAEQYF
TRBV25-1 CASGNEKLFF
TRBV29-1 CSVDKRGRTDTQYF
TRBV5-6 CASSSPDRGRGDEAFF
TRBV27 CASSFGRGSQAFF
TRBV6-1 CASHIEGGTEAFF
TRBV6-5 CASSYGGGNQPQHF
TRBV4-2 CASSQDLRAGSSYNEQFF
TRBV5-6 CASSHGTSVYEQYF
TRBV7-2 CASSPGTAEQYF
TRBV18 CASSPLTGAGTEAFF
TRBV29-1 CSVDGSSSYNEQFF
TRBV27 CASSLSPTDNQPQHF
TRBV4-1 CASSQFTGVGQFF
TRBV11-2 CASARGEKLFF
TRBV5-6 CASSLAGAGTSYNTEAFF
TRBV6-5 CASSYFRGDTEAFF
TRBV25-1 CASSGTGQGLGEQYF
TRBV27 CASRVGTGVTGELFF
TRBV11-2 CASSLGVAGELFF
TRBV7-6 CASSLVGTGNSPLHF
TRBV6-5 CASSWGESGANVLTF
TRBV2 CASSSSKDRSNQPQHF
TRBV6-5 CASSYSVGDNNEQYF
TRBV29-1 CSVIHLGTGQGHFEQYF
TRBV7-8 CASSLGGGAKYNEQFF
TRBV5-1 CASSFGTGADTQYF
TRBV6-5 CASSYMDRGSDGYTF
TRBV7-9 CASSNTRTSGGYNEQFF
TRBV7-6 CASSPSWAPDTQYF
TRBV4-1 CASSPRVASNLSPLHF